Each of the 5 T cell receptor beta chains below was sequenced from the same sample in a study of blood T cell repertoires in COVID-19. Data came from immunoSEQ multiplex PCR; TCRdb stores just in-frame clones and leaves some out. The table lists some 150,000 clones, roughly 78% of them singletons, with roughly 1.5% in the top ten. Specimen: peripheral blood. The receptors were sampled from an elderly man with acute or convalescent COVID-19.

The chain carries TRBV27 and TRBJ1-2; D is perhaps TRBD1 (6 bases). V gave up 6 bases and J gave up 0 bases, with 17 bases separating them. Germline V gives CDR1 MNHEY, CDR2 SMNVEV (reference sequence). CDR3 length: 16 amino acids. CDR3 DNA sequence: TGTGCCAGCAGGTCCTGGGGGCAGGCGTCTAACTATGGCTACACCTTC. Translated, it gives CASRSWGQASNYGYTF.

Note on this clone: At the DNA level, this CDR3 is encoded by other sequences in the same sample as well. The gene calls are TRBV5-1 and TRBJ2-7; 7 bases agree with TRBD1. Germline assignment: CDR1 SGHRS and CDR2 YFSETQ. The CDR3 is made up of 14 amino acids. V trimming: 0 bases; J trimming: 4 bases; junction bases outside the gene matches: 4. The chain's CDR3 is CASSLGTGIYEQYF. The CDR3 nucleotides are TGCGCCAGCAGCTTGGGGACAGGCATTTACGAGCAGTACTTC.

This chain links TRBV5-1 with TRBJ2-4, with TRBD1 matching 7 bases. Trimming at V came to 4 bases and at J to 0 bases, leaving 7 bases not matched to a gene. The CDR3 is 16 amino acids. Germline V CDR1 and CDR2: SGHRS, YFSETQ. CDR3 sequence reads: CASSAGTDLAKNIQYF. The CDR3 bases are TGCGCCAGCAGCGCAGGGACAGATTTAGCCAAAAACATTCAGTACTTC.

Only a few counts were recorded for this clone. The rearrangement links TRBV5-1 to TRBJ2-2; TRBD1 matches 7 bases. Germline CDR1 SGHRS, CDR2 YFSETQ. The CDR3 is 15 residues long. Trimming took 5 bases from V and 3 from J; bases not matched to a gene: 7. CDR3 sequence (DNA): TGCGCCAGCAGGAGAGGGGGCCTTTACACCGGGGAGCTGTTTTTT. Translating gives CASRRGGLYTGELFF.

The V and J genes are TRBV5-1 and TRBJ1-4, with no clear D. V shed 0 bases and J shed 8 bases, with 11 bases lying between them. Per the germline V gene, CDR1 is SGHRS and CDR2 is YFSETQ. The CDR3 runs to 14 residues. The CDR3 nucleotides read TGCGCCAGCAGCTTGGAACCGGGAGTAGAAAAACTGTTTTTT. This gives the protein CASSLEPGVEKLFF.